This T cell receptor (beta chain) was sequenced in a study of human T cells and chemical hapten exposure. Points from the study as a whole: Patch test score was positively correlated with the counts of PT1 expanded TCRs.

V dropped 8 bases and J dropped 5; count of bases not matched to a gene: 13. In germline, CDR1 is DFQATT, CDR2 SNEGSKA (reference sequence). CDR3 size: 17 residues. This clonotype has only a few counts. Its antigen is undetermined. As the library was built, unique molecular identifiers were attached to individual cDNA molecules. TCRdb re-called the RACE reads through MiXCR, storing one row per CDR3 protein. The table has about 190,000 distinct CDR3 sequences, around a quarter seen once. Time point described: patch test 3, about 24 weeks after DPC sensitization. This sample's treatment: therapeutic diphenylcyclopropenone sensitization with weekly scalp DPC.

This sequence joins TRBV20-1 and TRBJ2-3, with 16 nucleotides matching TRBD2. This sample comprised whole blood, obtained in connection with sensitization to the hapten diphenylcyclopropenone (DPC). The sequence was collected from a middle-aged woman with alopecia areata. Some clones in this sample may be carry-over from other donors' samples. This CDR3 is CSPGLAGGQKVRDTQYF. The CDR3 coding sequence is TGCAGTCCGGGACTAGCGGGAGGGCAAAAGGTCAGAGATACGCAGTATTTT.